Below, 30 T cell receptor beta chains from the same sample are listed, as sequenced in a study of regulatory T cells in long-lasting Graves disease. Building the TCR beta libraries relied on iRepertoire HTBI primers, and CDR3 regions underwent Arm-PCR. From the multiplex PCR reads, TCRdb called clonotypes with MiXCR, one entry per CDR3 protein. This table has a few hundred thousand distinct CDR3 sequences, about 13% appearing once. Regarding time point: newly diagnosed GD, antithyroid drugs for less than 3 months. From PBMCs, RNA was extracted and then used to make the TCR library. These data also formed part of another study, on T cells in Graves' hyperthyroidism and ophthalmopathy.

The source material was peripheral blood mononuclear cells (PBMCs), sampled at new diagnosis, from a patient treated with antithyroid drugs. The receptors derive from a man younger than 45 with Graves disease.

In regard to this clonotype: This may be a read error, as it is one base from a much larger clone. CDR3 protein: CASGSSPSLRTEAFF. The CDR3 nucleotides are TGTGCCAGCGGTTCTTCCCCAAGCCTTCGCACTGAAGCTTTCTTT. The chain couples TRBV12-3 or TRBV12-4 to TRBJ1-1; D call uncertain. This CDR3 is built from 15 residues. The V end was cut by 8 bases, the J end by 4 bases, with 20 bases between.

This clonotype was observed a few times. The chain links TRBV25-1 to TRBJ2-1; TRBD2 agrees at 10 bases. Germline lookup yields CDR1 MGHDK and CDR2 SYGVNS. The CDR3 runs to 18 residues. The V and J ends lost 10 bases and 0 bases, in that order; junction bases with no gene match: 15. The CDR3 spells CATEFGASGGSSYNEQFF. CDR3 DNA sequence: TGTGCCACAGAGTTCGGGGCTAGCGGGGGAAGCTCCTACAATGAGCAGTTCTTC.

This clonotype was observed at least ten times. CDR3 DNA sequence: TGTGCCAGCAGTAGCGGGATGATTGAGCAGTTCTTC. As protein: CASSSGMIEQFF. V and J are TRBV12-3 or TRBV12-4 and TRBJ2-1; TRBD2 matches at 7 bases. CDR3 length: 12 amino acids. V lost 5 bases to trimming and J lost 9 bases; unmatched junction nucleotides: 4.

This clonotype was seen many times. This chain links TRBV19 with TRBJ2-2; maybe TRBD1 (6 bases). This CDR3 has 14 residues. CDR1 and CDR2 (germline): LNHDA, SQIVND (reference sequence). V was trimmed by 10 bases and J by 8 bases, leaving 20 bases between them. CDR3 bases: TGTGCCACTGGGGACACCCATCAAGCGGGGGAGCTGTTTTTT. Translated: CATGDTHQAGELFF.

The chain uses TRBV24-1 and TRBJ2-2; TRBD2 is a possible D gene (6 bases). The CDR3 totals 17 residues. Trimming took off 5 bases at V and 0 bases at J, with 15 bases between the two ends. From germline, CDR1 is KGHDR and CDR2 SFDVKD. CDR3 in amino acids: CATSGLASAANTGELFF. The CDR3, as DNA: TGTGCCACCAGTGGACTTGCTAGCGCCGCGAACACCGGGGAGCTGTTTTTT.

This clonotype was counted at least ten times. The DNA for the CDR3 is TGCAGTGCTCCCTGGGACTACAGCTCCTACAATGAGCAGTTCTTC. The encoded protein is CSAPWDYSSYNEQFF. V gene TRBV20-1 combines with J gene TRBJ2-1, with TRBD2 matching over 7 bases. The CDR3 runs 15 residues. V gave up 5 bases and J gave up 0 bases; unmatched junction bases: 7. The V gene's germline CDR1 is DFQATT and CDR2 SNEGSKA (reference sequence).

The rearrangement links TRBV19 to TRBJ1-4; the D gene is possibly TRBD1 (6 bases). With 8 bases removed from V and 0 bases from J, the gap between germline ends came to 10 bases. The CDR3 totals 14 residues. Germline CDR1 is LNHDA and CDR2 is SQIVND (reference sequence). In DNA, the CDR3 is TGTGCCAGTCAGGACAGTGCAACTAATGAAAAACTGTTTTTT. Translating it yields CASQDSATNEKLFF.

This clonotype was counted a few times. V is TRBV7-9 and J is TRBJ1-6, with TRBD1 identical over 7 bases. After removal of 0 bases from V and 9 bases from J, the junction contained 8 bases not matched to a gene. Germline V gene lookup returns CDR1 SEHNR and CDR2 FQNEAQ (reference sequence). The length of the CDR3 is 16 residues. CDR3 nucleotide sequence: TGTGCCAGCAGCTTAGCAGGCAGGGGGAAGAGTTCACCCCTCCACTTT. It encodes CASSLAGRGKSSPLHF. The full variable domain, in which reference TRBV7-9 and TRBJ1-6 provide the parts outside the CDR3, is DTGVSQNPRHKITKRGQNVTFRCDPISEHNRLYWYRQTLGQGPEFLTYFQNEAQLEKSRLLSDRFSAERPKGSFSTLEIQRTEQGDSAMYLCASSLAGRGKSSPLHFGNGTRLTVT.

This clonotype was observed at least ten times. The V gene is TRBV7-2, the J gene TRBJ2-5; tentatively, D is TRBD2 (6 bases). The CDR3 covers 13 residues. Germline V lookup: CDR1 SGHTA, CDR2 FQGNSA. V was clipped by 5 bases and J by 4 bases, with 11 bases between them. The CDR3 DNA reads TGTGCCAGCAGCCCGGGGACTGGAGAGACCCAGTACTTC. Translation gives CASSPGTGETQYF.

At least ten counts were recorded for this clonotype. The chain uses TRBV7-9 and TRBJ2-5, with D perhaps TRBD1 (6 bases). The CDR3 spans 14 residues. The V gene's germline CDR1 is SEHNR and CDR2 FQNEAQ (reference sequence). V lost 7 bases and J lost 4, with 16 bases in between. Here the CDR3 DNA reads TGTGCCAGCAAGTCTGGGGGCTGGCTAGAGACCCAGTACTTC. Its translation is CASKSGGWLETQYF. The entire variable domain, with the rest obtained from reference TRBV7-9 and TRBJ2-5, is as follows: DTGVSQNPRHKITKRGQNVTFRCDPISEHNRLYWYRQTLGQGPEFLTYFQNEAQLEKSRLLSDRFSAERPKGSFSTLEIQRTEQGDSAMYLCASKSGGWLETQYFGPGTRLLVL.

About this clonotype: Being one base from a much bigger clone, this may be a read error. The V and J genes are TRBV12-3 or TRBV12-4 and TRBJ2-1, with no clear D. The V and J ends lost 6 bases and 2 bases respectively, with 20 bases between them. The CDR3 runs to 17 residues. Here the CDR3 DNA reads TGTGCCAGCAGGCGGTCAATTCCTCGGAGCCCCTACAATGAGCAGTTCTTC. Its translation is CASRRSIPRSPYNEQFF.

This clonotype was counted ten times or more. The genes are TRBV5-1 and TRBJ2-7; 8 bases map to TRBD2. The junction had 3 bases not matched to a gene; V was cut back by 2 bases and J by 2 bases. Germline V lookup: CDR1 SGHRS, CDR2 YFSETQ. CDR3 length: 14 amino acids. The CDR3 protein is CASSLGTRAYEQYF. DNA of the CDR3: TGCGCCAGCAGCTTAGGGACTAGAGCCTACGAGCAGTACTTC.

In its sample, this clonotype was seen many times. The chain links TRBV30 to TRBJ1-1; no reliable D call. The CDR3 sequence is 11 residues long. V lost 1 base and J 4 bases, leaving 4 bases between the germline ends. From germline, CDR1 is GTSNPN and CDR2 SVGIG (reference sequence). In DNA form, the CDR3 reads TGTGCCTGGAGTGACGGCACTGAAGCTTTCTTT. Its translation is CAWSDGTEAFF.

This clonotype came up a few times. This chain connects TRBV15 to TRBJ1-1, with 7 bases that match TRBD1. This CDR3 contains 15 residues. J lost 5 bases, V lost 3 bases, and 9 bases had no gene match. The germline V gene encodes CDR1 LNHNV and CDR2 YYDKDF (reference sequence). In nucleotides, the CDR3 is TGTGCCACCAGCAGGGGTCAGGGGGGTTGGACTGAAGCTTTCTTT. Translated, it gives CATSRGQGGWTEAFF.

This clonotype was detected a few times. The V and J genes are TRBV20-1 and TRBJ2-5; TRBD1 might be the D (6 bases). Trimming pared 2 bases from V and 5 bases from J, leaving 12 bases between. The CDR3 covers 13 residues. Germline V gives CDR1 DFQATT, CDR2 SNEGSKA (reference sequence). This CDR3 reads CSARTGRVETQYF. The DNA for the CDR3 is TGCAGTGCTAGAACAGGGCGAGTCGAGACCCAGTACTTC.

At least ten counts were recorded for this clonotype. The gene calls are TRBV12-3 or TRBV12-4 and TRBJ1-5, with D unclear. This CDR3 has 14 residues. V lost 7 bases, J lost 0 bases, and 10 bases lay in between. CDR3 bases: TGTGCCAGCACGGACGGGTATAGCAATCAGCCCCAGCATTTT. Translated: CASTDGYSNQPQHF.

This clonotype was counted only a few times. The chain combines TRBV15 with TRBJ2-3; D may be TRBD2 (6 bases). The CDR3 runs to 18 residues. Between the trimmed V and J ends, which lost 0 bases and 1 base, there was a span of 17 bases. The V gene's germline CDR1 is LNHNV and CDR2 YYDKDF (reference sequence). In DNA, the CDR3 is TGTGCCACCAGCAGAGAGGGGGGTGGAGGAACGGGCACAGATACGCAGTATTTT. This codes for CATSREGGGGTGTDTQYF.

This rearrangement joins TRBV5-6 to TRBJ2-2; D tentatively fits TRBD1 or TRBD2 (5 bases each). Germline CDR1 reads SGHDT; CDR2 reads YYEEEE. V gave up 4 bases and J gave up 2 bases, with 12 bases separating them. This CDR3 contains 15 residues. The CDR3 loop is CASSPGAINTGELFF. The DNA of the CDR3 is TGTGCCAGCAGCCCCGGGGCGATTAACACCGGGGAGCTGTTTTTT.

This clonotype has a count of ten or more. This chain joins TRBV27 and TRBJ2-3; TRBD2 matches at 10 bases. V lost 5 bases, J lost 4 bases, and 21 bases stayed unmatched. The germline V gene encodes CDR1 MNHEY and CDR2 SMNVEV (reference sequence). The CDR3 has 20 amino acids. CDR3 amino acids: CASSIPGVMSSGRAPDTQYF. The DNA for the CDR3 is TGTGCCAGCAGTATCCCTGGGGTAATGTCCAGCGGGAGGGCCCCAGATACGCAGTATTTT.

This clonotype was observed many times. The gene calls are TRBV10-3 and TRBJ1-2; 9 nucleotides line up with TRBD1. The CDR3 totals 16 residues. The V segment lost 6 bases and the J segment 3 bases; nucleotides outside the gene matches: 11. Looked up from germline, CDR1 is ENHRY and CDR2 is SYGVKD. CDR3: CAISRTGQGSDYGYTF. In DNA, the CDR3 is TGTGCCATCAGCCGTACTGGACAGGGGTCGGACTATGGCTACACCTTC.

Worth noting for this clonotype: A far larger clone is off by one base, so a read error is likely. This sequence joins TRBV6-9 and TRBJ2-1; TRBD2 is a possible D gene (6 bases). Trimming pared 3 bases from V and 10 bases from J, leaving 22 bases between. The CDR3 totals 16 residues. Per the germline V gene, CDR1 is MNHGY and CDR2 is SVAAGI. The CDR3 loop is CASSYSQTSPHYEQFF. CDR3 nucleotides: TGTGCCAGCAGTTACTCCCAAACTAGCCCTCACTACGAGCAGTTCTTC.

The table lists this clonotype with many counts. J is TRBJ1-1 and V is TRBV6-2 or TRBV6-3, with a tentative D call TRBD1 (5 bases). V was shortened by 7 bases and J by 3 bases, with 12 bases between the two germline ends. Germline values: CDR1 MNHEY, CDR2 SVGEGT. The CDR3 has 13 residues. CDR3 in DNA: TGTGCCAGCACCACCCAAGGGGACACTGAAGCTTTCTTT. Encoded protein: CASTTQGDTEAFF.

This clonotype was recorded many times. V usage is TRBV6-2 or TRBV6-3 and J usage is TRBJ2-3; D unclear. The CDR3 has 15 amino acids. Trimming took 2 bases from V and 2 from J, leaving 11 bases between them. Germline CDR1 and CDR2: MNHEY and SVGEGT. The CDR3 sequence is CASSYRSLSTDTQYF. The CDR3 region has the DNA TGTGCCAGCAGTTACCGTAGCCTTTCCACAGATACGCAGTATTTT.

The rearrangement links TRBV5-1 to TRBJ1-1; 7 bases agree with TRBD1. Losses at the gene ends were 4 bases for V and 1 base for J; bases not matched to a gene: 4. The V gene's germline CDR1 is SGHRS and CDR2 YFSETQ. The CDR3 is made up of 14 amino acids. CDR3 protein: CASSQGQRNTEAFF. The CDR3 DNA reads as TGCGCCAGCAGCCAGGGACAGAGGAACACTGAAGCTTTCTTT. Full variable domain (missing parts from reference TRBV5-1 and TRBJ1-1): KAGVTQTPRYLIKTRGQQVTLSCSPISGHRSVSWYQQTPGQGLQFLFEYFSETQRNKGNFPGRFSGRQFSNSRSEMNVSTLELGDSALYLCASSQGQRNTEAFFGQGTRLTVV.

This clonotype occurred a few times. V is TRBV6-1 and J is TRBJ2-7, with TRBD1 as a possible D gene (6 bases). Trimming took off 7 bases at V and 0 bases at J, with 16 bases between the two ends. The CDR3 spans 15 residues. Germline V CDR1 and CDR2: MNHNS, SASEGT. DNA for the CDR3: TGTGCCAGCACCCGCGGACAGACGAGCTCCTACGAGCAGTACTTC. It is translated as CASTRGQTSSYEQYF.

The chain uses TRBV20-1 and TRBJ2-1; D is possibly TRBD2 (6 bases). With 4 bases removed from V and 3 bases from J, the gap between germline ends came to 22 bases. The CDR3 is made up of 17 amino acids. In germline, CDR1 is DFQATT, CDR2 SNEGSKA (reference sequence). In DNA, the CDR3 is TGCAGTGCTAACCCGGGACTCCTGTGGGGGTTCTACAATGAGCAGTTCTTC. Translating gives CSANPGLLWGFYNEQFF.

This clonotype occurred many times. CDR3 protein: CSVDGANTGELFF. As DNA, the CDR3 is TGCAGCGTCGACGGTGCGAACACCGGGGAGCTGTTTTTT. V and J are TRBV29-1 and TRBJ2-2; D is ambiguous. The CDR3 covers 13 residues. Trimming took 6 bases from V and 0 from J, leaving 8 bases between them. Germline V lookup: CDR1 SQVTM, CDR2 ANQGSEA.

In its sample, this clonotype was seen many times. This chain links TRBV7-9 with TRBJ2-5; D not certain. The CDR3 spans 11 residues. CDR1 SEHNR and CDR2 FQNEAQ come from the germline V gene (reference sequence). Trimming pared 7 bases from V and 5 bases from J, leaving 8 bases between. Here the CDR3 DNA reads TGTGCCAGCACTCCTGATGAGACCCAGTACTTC. Amino acids: CASTPDETQYF.

About this clonotype: One end of the junction fails to match germline, which may point to a read error. The V and J genes are TRBV27 and TRBJ2-2; D is possibly TRBD2 (5 bases). The CDR3 has 13 amino acids. Germline CDR1 reads MNHEY; CDR2 reads SMNVEV (reference sequence). The CDR3 here is CASSFVVAGELLF. The DNA of the CDR3 is TGTGCCAGCAGTTTCGTAGTAGCCGGGGAGCTGCTTTTT.

This clonotype was seen repeatedly, ten times or more. This chain connects TRBV6-2 or TRBV6-3 to TRBJ2-7, with D perhaps TRBD1 (5 bases). Germline CDR1 reads MNHEY; CDR2 reads SVGEGT. V shed 2 bases and J shed 0 bases, with 8 bases lying between them. The CDR3 runs 14 residues. CDR3 loop: CASSYGAYSYEQYF. The CDR3 nucleotides read TGTGCCAGCAGTTACGGGGCCTACTCCTACGAGCAGTACTTC.